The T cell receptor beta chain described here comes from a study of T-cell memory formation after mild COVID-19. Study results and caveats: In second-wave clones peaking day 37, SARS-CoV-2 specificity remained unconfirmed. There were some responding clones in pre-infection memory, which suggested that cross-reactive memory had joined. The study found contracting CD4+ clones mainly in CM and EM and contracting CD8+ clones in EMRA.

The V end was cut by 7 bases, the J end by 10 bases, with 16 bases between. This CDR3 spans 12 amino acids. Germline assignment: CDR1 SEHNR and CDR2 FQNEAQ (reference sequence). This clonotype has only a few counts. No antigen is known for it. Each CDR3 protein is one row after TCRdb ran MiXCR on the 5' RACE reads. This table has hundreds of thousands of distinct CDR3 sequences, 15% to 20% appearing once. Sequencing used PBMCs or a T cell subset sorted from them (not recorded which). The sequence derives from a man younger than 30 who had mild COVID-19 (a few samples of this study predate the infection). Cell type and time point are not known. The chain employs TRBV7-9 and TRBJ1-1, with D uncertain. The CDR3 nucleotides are TGTGCCAGCACCTCCCTAGTGGCAGGAGCTTTCTTT. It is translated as CASTSLVAGAFF.